This record covers a single T cell receptor beta chain. Its target is not known. This specimen comes from a study of cytomegalovirus exposure and HLA in healthy donors. Points from the study as a whole: The classifier was said to identify cytomegalovirus status with high specificity and sensitivity.

V shed 3 bases and J 2 bases; nucleotides not matched to a gene: 19. This CDR3 spans 21 amino acids. The germline gives CDR1 LNHDA, CDR2 SQIVND (reference sequence). PCR involved 60 Vbeta and 13 Jbeta primers. Libraries were prepared by immunoSEQ multiplex PCR; TCRdb keeps only in-frame clonotypes and omits some of them. Here the sample spans 300,000 or so clones, around four fifths being singletons. This receptor was obtained from a woman aged 40 to 50 in good health and CMV-seropositive. The chain links TRBV19 to TRBJ2-2; 9 bases match TRBD1. The specimen sequenced was PBMCs. The CDR3 is CASSIVAGTGRLGSNTGELFF. DNA of the CDR3: TGTGCCAGTAGTATTGTCGCCGGGACAGGGAGATTGGGGTCAAACACCGGGGAGCTGTTTTTT.